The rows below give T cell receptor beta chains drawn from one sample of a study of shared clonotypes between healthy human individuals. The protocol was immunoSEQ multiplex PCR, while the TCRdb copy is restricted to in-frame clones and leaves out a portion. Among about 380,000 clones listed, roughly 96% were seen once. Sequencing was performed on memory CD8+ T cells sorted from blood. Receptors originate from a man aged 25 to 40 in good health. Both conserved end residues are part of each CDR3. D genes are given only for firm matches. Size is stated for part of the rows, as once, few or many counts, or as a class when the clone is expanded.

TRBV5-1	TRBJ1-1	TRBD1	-	TGCGCCAGCAGCTTGACCACGACAGGGCCTGAAGCTTTCTTT	CASSLTTTGPEAFF
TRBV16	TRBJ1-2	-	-	TGTGCCAGCAGCCAATCAGGGGTCGGCTACACCTTC	CASSQSGVGYTF
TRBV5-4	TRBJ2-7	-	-	TGTGCCAGCAGCTTGGATGGACAGTCCTACGAGCAGTACTTC	CASSLDGQSYEQYF
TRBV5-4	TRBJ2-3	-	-	TGTGCCAGCAGCTTGTCCGCACTAACAGATACGCAGTATTTT	CASSLSALTDTQYF
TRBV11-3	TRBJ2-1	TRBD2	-	TGTGCCAGCAGCTCCGGGACTAGCGGATACAATGAGCAGTTCTTC	CASSSGTSGYNEQFF
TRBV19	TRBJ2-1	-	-	TGTGCCAGTAGTATCCTTCTCGGGAGTGGCTACAATGAGCAGTTCTTC	CASSILLGSGYNEQFF
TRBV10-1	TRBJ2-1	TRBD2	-	TGCGCCAGCAGTGCCTCGACTAGCGGGTACTACAATGAGCAGTTCTTC	CASSASTSGYYNEQFF
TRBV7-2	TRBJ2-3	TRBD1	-	TGTGCCAGCAGCTTACGACAGGGTGGAGATACGCAGTATTTT	CASSLRQGGDTQYF
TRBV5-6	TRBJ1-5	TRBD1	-	TGTGCCAGCAGCCTATACCGGACAGGGGCCCGATATAGCAATCAGCCCCAGCATTTT	CASSLYRTGARYSNQPQHF
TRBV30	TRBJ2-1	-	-	TGTGCCGGAAGCCTCGAGGACTACAATGAGCAGTTCTTC	CAGSLEDYNEQFF
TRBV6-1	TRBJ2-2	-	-	TGTGCCAGCATTGGCAGATTCACCGGGGAGCTGTTTTTT	CASIGRFTGELFF
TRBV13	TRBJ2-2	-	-	TGTGCCAGCAGTTATCGGGGTTCCACCGGGGAGCTGTTTTTT	CASSYRGSTGELFF
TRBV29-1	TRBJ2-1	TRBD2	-	TGCAGCGTTAATAGCGGGAGAGGCGATGAGCAGTTCTTC	CSVNSGRGDEQFF
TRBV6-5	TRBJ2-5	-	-	TGTGCCAGCAGTTACTGGCGGGGCCAAGAGACCCAGTACTTC	CASSYWRGQETQYF
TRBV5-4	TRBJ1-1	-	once	TGTGCCAGCAGCTCTTACACTGAAGCTTTCTTT	CASSSYTEAFF
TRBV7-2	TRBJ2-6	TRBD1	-	TGTGCCAGCAGCTTAAACAGGGGTTCTGGGGCCAACGTCCTGACTTTC	CASSLNRGSGANVLTF
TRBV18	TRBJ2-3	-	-	TGTGCCAGCTCACCACCGAGCACAGATACGCAGTATTTT	CASSPPSTDTQYF
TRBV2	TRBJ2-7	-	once	TGTGCCAGCAGGGCCACGGACGGTTACGAGCAGTACTTC	CASRATDGYEQYF
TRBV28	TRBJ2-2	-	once	TGTGCCAGCAGTACCCTTTTAGCCCACACCGGGGAGCTGTTTTTT	CASSTLLAHTGELFF
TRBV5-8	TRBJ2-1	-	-	TGTGCCAGCAGCCCCTTCCGGCGGGACTTATACAATGAGCAGTTCTTC	CASSPFRRDLYNEQFF
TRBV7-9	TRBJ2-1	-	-	TGTGCCAGCAGCTTAGGAGGGGGTGAGCAGTTCTTC	CASSLGGGEQFF
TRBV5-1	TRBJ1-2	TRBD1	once	TGCGCCAGCAGCTTGTCCGGGACAGACTATGGCTACACCTTC	CASSLSGTDYGYTF
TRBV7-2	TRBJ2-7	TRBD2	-	TGTGCCAGCAGCTCCCGGGCGGGAGGGGAGTACGAGCAGTACTTC	CASSSRAGGEYEQYF
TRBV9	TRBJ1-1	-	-	TGTGCCAGCAGCGTAGGACAGTTGAACACTGAAGCTTTCTTT	CASSVGQLNTEAFF
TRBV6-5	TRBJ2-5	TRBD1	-	TGTGCCAGCAGTTCGGGCGGTCAGGGGGCAGGGACCCAGTACTTC	CASSSGGQGAGTQYF
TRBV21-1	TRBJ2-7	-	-	TGTGCCAGCAGACTGACGGGACAGGCCTACGAGCAGTACTTC	CASRLTGQAYEQYF
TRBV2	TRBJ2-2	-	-	TGTGCCAGCAAGCTCGGGGAGCTGTTTTTT	CASKLGELFF
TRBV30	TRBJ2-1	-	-	TGTGCCTGGAGGAGACTAGTTCTGGGCTACAATGAGCAGTTCTTC	CAWRRLVLGYNEQFF
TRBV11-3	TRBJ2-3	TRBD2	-	TGTGCCAGCAGCTTAGCGGAGGGTCCTAGCGGAGCTAGCACAGATACGCAGTATTTT	CASSLAEGPSGASTDTQYF
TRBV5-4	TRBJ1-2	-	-	TGTGCCAGCAGCCAAACGAGGCGGGCGCGGGGCTTC	CASSQTRRARGF
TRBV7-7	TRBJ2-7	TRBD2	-	TGTGCTAGCAGCTTAGGGGAGGGATCCTCCTACGAGCAGTACTTC	CASSLGEGSSYEQYF
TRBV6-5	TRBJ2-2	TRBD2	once	TGTGCCAGCAGTTCAATAGCGGGAGGCTCTACCGGGGAGCTGTTTTTT	CASSSIAGGSTGELFF
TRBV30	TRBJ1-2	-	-	TGTGCCTGGAGTGGGGGTGGCTATGGCTACACCTTC	CAWSGGGYGYTF
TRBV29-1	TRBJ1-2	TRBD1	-	TGCAGCGCCTCCGGGACAGGGGGCGCCGTAAACTATGGCTACACCTTC	CSASGTGGAVNYGYTF
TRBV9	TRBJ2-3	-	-	TGTGCCAGCAGCGTAGTATCCACAGATACGCAGTATTTT	CASSVVSTDTQYF
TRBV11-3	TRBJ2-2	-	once	TGTGCCAGCAGCTTAGCGGTAAACACCGGGGAGCTGTTTTTT	CASSLAVNTGELFF
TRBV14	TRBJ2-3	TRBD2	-	TGTGCCAGCAGCCAAGAATACGGGAGGGATACGCAGTATTTT	CASSQEYGRDTQYF
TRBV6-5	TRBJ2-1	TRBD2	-	TGTGCCAGCAGCCCGGGGGGAAACTACAATGAGCAGTTCTTC	CASSPGGNYNEQFF
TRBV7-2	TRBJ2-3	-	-	TGTGCCAGCAGCCGCGTTATCACAGATACGCAGTATTTT	CASSRVITDTQYF
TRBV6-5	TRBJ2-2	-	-	TGTGCCAGCAGTTACAGGGGGTTCTCCGGGGAGCTGTTTTTT	CASSYRGFSGELFF
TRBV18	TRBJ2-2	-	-	TGTGCCAGCGGGACACTCCCGAACACCGGGGAGCTGTTTTTT	CASGTLPNTGELFF
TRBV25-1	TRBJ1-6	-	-	TGTGCCTGCATGGGGAGCTCCTATAATTCACCCCTCCACTTT	CACMGSSYNSPLHF
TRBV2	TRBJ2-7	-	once	TGTGCCAGCAGACTAGCCTACGAGCAGTACTTC	CASRLAYEQYF
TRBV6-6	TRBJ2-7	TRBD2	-	TGTGCCAGCAGTTCCACTAGCGTAGAGCAGTACTTC	CASSSTSVEQYF
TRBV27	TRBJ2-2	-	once	TGTGCCAGCAGTCTATCGGGGTCTGGGGAGCTGTTTTTT	CASSLSGSGELFF
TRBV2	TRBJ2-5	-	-	TGTGCCAGCAGTGAAGCGCGTGGGGGAGAGACCCAGTACTTC	CASSEARGGETQYF
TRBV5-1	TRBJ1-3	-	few	TGCGCCAGCAGCTTGGAGGGAAACACCATATATTTT	CASSLEGNTIYF
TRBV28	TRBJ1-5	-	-	TGTGCCAGCAGTTTAAGACTCAGGATTAATCAGCCCCAGCATTTT	CASSLRLRINQPQHF
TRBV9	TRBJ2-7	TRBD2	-	TGTGCCAGCACCCCGGGACTAGCGGTTTACGAGCAGTACTTC	CASTPGLAVYEQYF
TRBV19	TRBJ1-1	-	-	TGTGCCTGCAAGGCGGCAGGGGCGAGGGCTTTCTTT	CACKAAGARAFF
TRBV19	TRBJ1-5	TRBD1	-	TGTGCCAGTAGTATCGGTTTACAGGGGGCTCAGCCCCAGCATTTT	CASSIGLQGAQPQHF
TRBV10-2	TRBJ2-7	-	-	TGCGCCAGCAGGGTAGCCTACCCCTACGAGCAGTACTTC	CASRVAYPYEQYF
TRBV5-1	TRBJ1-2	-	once	TGCGCCAGCAGCGGTACAGGGACCCGAGACTATGGCTACACCTTC	CASSGTGTRDYGYTF